This T cell receptor (beta chain) appears in the sequencing data of a study of cytomegalovirus exposure and HLA in healthy donors. Germline CDR1 and CDR2: SGHDT and YYEEEE. The V end lost 2 bases, the J end lost 7 bases, and 12 bases lay between the germline ends. The CDR3 extends over 13 amino acids. The PCR made use of 60 Vbeta and 13 Jbeta primers. Sequencing used immunoSEQ multiplex PCR; TCRdb keeps in-frame clones, though not all of them. Among 150,000 to 200,000 clones listed, about 80% were seen once. The chain recombines TRBV5-6 with TRBJ1-2, with no clear D. The sequenced material came from PBMCs. This TCR was recovered from a young man in good health and CMV-seropositive. CDR3 amino acids: CASSFGRMGGYTF. The CDR3 nucleotides read TGTGCCAGCAGCTTCGGCAGGATGGGTGGCTACACCTTC.